These 5 T cell receptor beta chains were all obtained from the same sample, sequenced in a study of beta chain features in type 1 diabetes. The entirety of the isolated RNA underwent reverse transcription, so expressed TCRB transcripts were sequenced. The method was immunoSEQ multiplex PCR; TCRdb's version includes in-frame clones alone and lacks a portion of them. The sample consists of about 740,000 clones, around 15% of them appearing once. Findings of the study overall: Patients with Type 1 diabetes showed moderately but significantly shorter TCRB CDR3s in all four CD4+ subsets.

Their recognized antigens are unknown. Material for sequencing was naive CD4+ T cells from blood. The receptors here all came from a man younger than 30 with type 1 diabetes.

This clone was seen a few times. The rearrangement links TRBV18 to TRBJ1-2, with D unresolved. This CDR3 is 13 amino acids long. Germline V lookup: CDR1 KGHSH, CDR2 LQKENI. V lost 0 bases to trimming and J lost 7 bases, with 9 bases between them. The CDR3 DNA follows: TGTGCCAGCTCACCACCAACGGCAGTTGGCTACACCTTC. This codes for CASSPPTAVGYTF.

The V and J genes are TRBV6-1 and TRBJ2-5, with D possibly being TRBD1 (5 bases). Trimming pared 4 bases from V and 2 bases from J, leaving 8 bases between. The CDR3 is made up of 13 amino acids. Germline V lookup: CDR1 MNHNS, CDR2 SASEGT. CDR3 nucleotides: TGTGCCAGCAGTGGGCAGGGACAAGAGACCCAGTACTTC. It yields the protein CASSGQGQETQYF.

This chain connects TRBV9 to TRBJ2-5; perhaps TRBD2 as D (7 bases). V was cut by 0 bases and J by 4 bases, with 13 bases left in between. From germline, CDR1 is SGDLS and CDR2 YYNGEE. The CDR3 consists of 15 residues. CDR3 sequence: CASSVEKGEGETQYF. In nucleotides, the CDR3 is TGTGCCAGCAGCGTAGAAAAGGGGGAGGGAGAGACCCAGTACTTC.

The V and J genes are TRBV7-8 and TRBJ1-2; the match to TRBD1 covers 9 bases. The germline CDR1 and CDR2 sequences are SGHVS and FQNEAQ. The CDR3 is 16 residues long. Losses at the gene ends were 3 bases for V and 8 bases for J; bases not matched to a gene: 13. DNA of the CDR3: TGTGCCAGCAGCTTTGGACAGGGGCCCGACTCTATGGGCTACACCTTC. Translation: CASSFGQGPDSMGYTF.

This clone has only a few counts. This chain uses TRBV18 with TRBJ1-5; D unresolved. The ends were cut back, 6 bases at V and 2 bases at J, with 11 bases in the middle. CDR3 length: 14 amino acids. The germline V gene encodes CDR1 KGHSH and CDR2 LQKENI. Here the CDR3 DNA reads TGTGCCAGCTCCCAGGACGGGGGCAATCAGCCCCAGCATTTT. It encodes CASSQDGGNQPQHF.